This T cell receptor beta chain was sequenced during a study of T cell changes during pregnancy in multiple sclerosis. The CDR3 runs 14 residues. Germline V gives CDR1 LNHNV, CDR2 YYDKDF (reference sequence). The ends were cut back, 4 bases at V and 7 bases at J, with 13 bases in the middle. The assay was immunoSEQ multiplex PCR, and TCRdb's table has in-frame clones only and misses some. The sample gives approximately 30,000 clones, about 88% of which show up once; 11% is in the top ten. The source is a female donor with multiple sclerosis, enrolled in a pregnancy study. The chain has TRBV15 and TRBJ1-4; perhaps TRBD1 as D (5 bases). The material was CD8+ T cells from peripheral blood mononuclear cells, obtained in the third trimester of pregnancy. The CDR3 sequence is CATSNGGGGEKLFF. The CDR3 bases are TGTGCCACCAGCAACGGGGGAGGAGGTGAAAAACTGTTTTTT.